The next 9 T cell receptor beta chains were all read from a single sample in a study of blood T cell repertoires in COVID-19. Clones were read by immunoSEQ multiplex PCR, and TCRdb kept only the in-frame ones, dropping some. The table records fewer than 700,000 clones, 70% to 90% of them present only once. The sequencing input was peripheral blood. All receptors come from a woman aged 45-60 years with COVID-19, enrolled during active disease.

The chain is built from TRBV5-1 and TRBJ1-1; D not certain. Germline loops: CDR1 SGHRS, CDR2 YFSETQ. This CDR3 contains 11 residues. The V and J ends lost 3 bases and 3 bases respectively, with 3 bases between them. CDR3 DNA: TGCGCCAGCAGCTCATACACTGAAGCTTTCTTT. Its translation: CASSSYTEAFF.

The chain links TRBV14 to TRBJ1-1, with no clear D. V lost 0 bases and J 2 bases, leaving 4 bases between the germline ends. CDR1 and CDR2 (germline): SGHDN, FVKESK. The CDR3 is 13 residues long. The CDR3 loop is CASSQELNTEAFF. The CDR3 nucleotides read TGTGCCAGCAGCCAAGAACTTAACACTGAAGCTTTCTTT.

The chain joins TRBV19 to TRBJ1-1; no reliable D call. The V end lost 3 bases, the J end lost 0 bases, and 17 bases lay between the germline ends. The length of the CDR3 is 17 residues. Germline values: CDR1 LNHDA, CDR2 SQIVND (reference sequence). DNA for the CDR3: TGTGCCAGTAGTATCACTGGAATACGGGTTATGAACACTGAAGCTTTCTTT. This codes for CASSITGIRVMNTEAFF.

CDR3 amino acids: CASSMGRVGETQYF. In DNA form, the CDR3 reads TGTGCCAGTAGTATGGGCAGGGTAGGAGAGACCCAGTACTTC. The gene calls are TRBV19 and TRBJ2-5, with D tentatively TRBD1 (5 bases). Germline CDR1 reads LNHDA; CDR2 reads SQIVND (reference sequence). The CDR3 has 14 amino acids. The V and J ends lost 3 bases and 4 bases respectively, with 12 bases between them.

This rearrangement joins TRBV27 to TRBJ1-2; TRBD1 is a possible D gene (6 bases). With 3 bases removed from V and 4 bases from J, the gap between germline ends came to 12 bases. Per germline, CDR1 MNHEY and CDR2 SMNVEV (reference sequence). The CDR3 is 14 amino acids. As DNA, the CDR3 is TGTGCCAGCAGTTTGGGGGGGCCCGGCTATGGCTACACCTTC. This codes for CASSLGGPGYGYTF.

The V and J genes are TRBV6-6 and TRBJ1-1, with a tentative D call TRBD1 (5 bases). The CDR3 extends over 15 amino acids. Germline V gene lookup returns CDR1 MNHNY and CDR2 SVGAGI (reference sequence). Deletions cut 6 bases from V and 1 base from J, with 15 bases between. The DNA for the CDR3 is TGTGCCAGCAGCCTGCGGGGGGGACGGAACACTGAAGCTTTCTTT. Its protein product is CASSLRGGRNTEAFF.

This chain connects TRBV29-1 to TRBJ1-1; no clear D. Per germline, CDR1 SQVTM and CDR2 ANQGSEA. V lost 3 bases and J lost 6, with 8 bases in between. This CDR3 is 11 amino acids long. The CDR3 sequence: CSVDRWPEAFF. In DNA form, the CDR3 reads TGCAGCGTTGATCGATGGCCTGAAGCTTTCTTT. The variable domain in full, completed from reference TRBV29-1 and TRBJ1-1, reads SAVISQKPSRDICQRGTSLTIQCQVDSQVTMMFWYRQQPGQSLTLIATANQGSEATYESGFVIDKFPISRPNLTFSTLTVSNMSPEDSSIYLCSVDRWPEAFFGQGTRLTVV.

The chain carries TRBV27 and TRBJ1-5, with TRBD1 identical over 8 bases. CDR1 MNHEY and CDR2 SMNVEV come from the germline V gene (reference sequence). CDR3 length equals 16 residues. The V gene end was trimmed by 8 bases and the J gene end by 6 bases; junction bases not matched to a gene: 15. The CDR3, as DNA: TGTGCCAGCGGCTTCCCATTCCAGGGGGCAGGTCAGCCCCAGCATTTT. Residues: CASGFPFQGAGQPQHF.

This sequence joins TRBV19 and TRBJ1-5; D is undetermined. Germline lookup yields CDR1 LNHDA and CDR2 SQIVND (reference sequence). V gave up 5 bases and J gave up 1 base, with 12 bases separating them. This CDR3 is 15 amino acids long. The DNA of the CDR3 is TGTGCCAGTAGTTTCATGAGGGTGAGCAATCAGCCCCAGCATTTT. It codes for CASSFMRVSNQPQHF.